This section outlines one TCR beta chain sequence together with its context. This sample is part of a study of blood T cell repertoires in COVID-19. Here immunoSEQ multiplex PCR was the method, and the copy in TCRdb shows in-frame clones only, minus some. The sample has around 130,000 clones; roughly 71% are singletons. Germline V gives CDR1 SNHLY, CDR2 FYNNEI. V was clipped by 5 bases and J by 0 bases, with 16 bases between them. The CDR3 is 17 amino acids. Material: peripheral blood. V usage is TRBV2 and J usage is TRBJ2-2, with D possibly matching TRBD1 (6 bases). The clonotype originates from an elderly man with acute or convalescent COVID-19. CDR3 in DNA: TGTGCCAGCAGTAAACAGGGAGCCTACGCGAACACCGGGGAGCTGTTTTTT. This encodes CASSKQGAYANTGELFF.